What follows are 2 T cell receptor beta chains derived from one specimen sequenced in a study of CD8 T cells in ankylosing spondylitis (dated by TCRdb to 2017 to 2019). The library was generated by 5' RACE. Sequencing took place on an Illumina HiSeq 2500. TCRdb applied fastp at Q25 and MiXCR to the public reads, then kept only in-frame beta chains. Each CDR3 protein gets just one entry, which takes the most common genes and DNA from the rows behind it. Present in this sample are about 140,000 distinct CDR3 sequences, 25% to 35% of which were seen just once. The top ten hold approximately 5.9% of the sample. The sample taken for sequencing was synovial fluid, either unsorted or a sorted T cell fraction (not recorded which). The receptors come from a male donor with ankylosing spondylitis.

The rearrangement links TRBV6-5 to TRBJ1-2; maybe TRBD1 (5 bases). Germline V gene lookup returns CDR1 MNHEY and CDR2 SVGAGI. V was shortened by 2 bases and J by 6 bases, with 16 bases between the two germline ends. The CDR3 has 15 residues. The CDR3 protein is CASSYDLWGTNGYTF. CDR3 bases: TGTGCCAGCAGTTACGATTTATGGGGCACTAATGGCTACACCTTC.

The CDR3 region has the DNA TGCGCCAGCAGTGCCCAGGCGGGTATAGGTGAGCAGTTCTTC. It encodes CASSAQAGIGEQFF. This chain links TRBV10-2 with TRBJ2-1; TRBD2 is a possible D gene (5 bases). Trimming stripped 4 bases from V and 9 bases from J, with 16 bases between. Germline loops: CDR1 WSHSY, CDR2 SAAADI. This CDR3 has 14 residues.